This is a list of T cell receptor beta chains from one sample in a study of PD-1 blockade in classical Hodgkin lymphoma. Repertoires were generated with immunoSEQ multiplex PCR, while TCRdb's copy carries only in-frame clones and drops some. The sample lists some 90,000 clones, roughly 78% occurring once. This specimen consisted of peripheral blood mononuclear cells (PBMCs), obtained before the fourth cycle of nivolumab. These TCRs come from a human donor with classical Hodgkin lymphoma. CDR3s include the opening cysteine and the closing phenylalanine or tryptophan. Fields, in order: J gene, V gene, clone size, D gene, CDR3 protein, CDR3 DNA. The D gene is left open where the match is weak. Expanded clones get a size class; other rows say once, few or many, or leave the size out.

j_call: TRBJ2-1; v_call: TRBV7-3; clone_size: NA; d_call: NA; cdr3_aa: CASSSGRSWDNEQFF; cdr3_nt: TGTGCCAGCAGCTCAGGACGGAGCTGGGACAATGAGCAGTTCTTC
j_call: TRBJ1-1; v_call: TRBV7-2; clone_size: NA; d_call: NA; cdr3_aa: CASSLGWGRDTEAFF; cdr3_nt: TGTGCCAGCAGCTTGGGTTGGGGAAGGGACACTGAAGCTTTCTTT
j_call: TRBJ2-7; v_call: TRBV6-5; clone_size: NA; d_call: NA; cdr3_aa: CASSRGGGPGEQYF; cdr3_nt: TGTGCCAGCTCGAGGGGAGGGGGCCCGGGCGAGCAGTACTTC
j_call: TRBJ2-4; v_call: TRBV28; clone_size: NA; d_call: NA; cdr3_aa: CASSSPPGHGNIQYF; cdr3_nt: TGTGCCAGCAGTTCCCCGCCGGGACACGGGAACATTCAGTACTTC
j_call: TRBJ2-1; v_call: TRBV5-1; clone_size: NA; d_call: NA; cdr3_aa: CASSLGGNEGHNEQFF; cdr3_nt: TGCGCCAGCAGCTTGGGAGGGAATGAGGGACACAATGAGCAGTTCTTC
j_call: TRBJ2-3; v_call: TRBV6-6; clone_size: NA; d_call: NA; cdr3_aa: CASSYGGHSTDTQYF; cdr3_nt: TGTGCCAGCAGTTATGGGGGCCACAGCACAGATACGCAGTATTTT
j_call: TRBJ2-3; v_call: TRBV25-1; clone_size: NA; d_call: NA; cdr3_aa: CASSDLVTDTQYF; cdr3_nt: TGTGCCAGCAGTGACCTGGTGACAGATACGCAGTATTTT
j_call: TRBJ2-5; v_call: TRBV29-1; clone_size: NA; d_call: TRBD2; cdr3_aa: CSGASGQETQYF; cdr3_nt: TGCAGCGGTGCTAGCGGCCAAGAGACCCAGTACTTC
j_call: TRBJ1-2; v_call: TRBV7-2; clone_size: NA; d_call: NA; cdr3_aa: CASSLATTDYGYTF; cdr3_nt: TGTGCCAGCAGCTTAGCGACGACAGACTATGGCTACACCTTC
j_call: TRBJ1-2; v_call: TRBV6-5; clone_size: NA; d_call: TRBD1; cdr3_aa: CASASGQGAGYGYTF; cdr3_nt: TGTGCCAGTGCGTCGGGACAGGGGGCCGGTTATGGCTACACCTTC
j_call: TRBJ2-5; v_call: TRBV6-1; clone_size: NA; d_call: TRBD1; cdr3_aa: CASGQGAWETQYF; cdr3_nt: TGTGCCAGCGGACAGGGGGCATGGGAGACCCAGTACTTC
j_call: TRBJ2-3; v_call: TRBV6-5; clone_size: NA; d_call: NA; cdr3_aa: CASRPRGVDTQYF; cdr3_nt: TGTGCCAGCAGACCCAGGGGGGTAGATACGCAGTATTTT
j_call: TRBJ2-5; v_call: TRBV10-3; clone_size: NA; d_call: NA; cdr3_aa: CAISDTLLETQYF; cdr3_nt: TGTGCCATCAGTGATACCCTCCTAGAGACCCAGTACTTC
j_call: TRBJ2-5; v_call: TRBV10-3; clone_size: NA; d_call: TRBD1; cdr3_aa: CAISEPGRGRQETQYF; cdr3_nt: TGTGCCATCAGTGAGCCCGGCAGGGGGCGGCAAGAGACCCAGTACTTC
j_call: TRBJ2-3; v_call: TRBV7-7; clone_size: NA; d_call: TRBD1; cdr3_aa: CASSTGQTTDTQYF; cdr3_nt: TGTGCTAGCAGCACGGGACAGACCACAGATACGCAGTATTTT
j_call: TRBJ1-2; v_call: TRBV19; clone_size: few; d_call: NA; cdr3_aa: CASSTPDRFHYGYTF; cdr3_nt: TGTGCCAGTAGTACCCCCGACAGGTTTCACTATGGCTACACCTTC
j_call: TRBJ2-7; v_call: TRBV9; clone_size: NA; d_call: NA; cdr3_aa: CASSPGVMAYEQYF; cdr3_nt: TGTGCCAGCAGCCCGGGCGTGATGGCCTACGAGCAGTACTTC
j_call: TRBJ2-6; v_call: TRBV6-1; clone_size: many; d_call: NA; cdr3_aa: CASHGGSFGANVLTF; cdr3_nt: TGTGCCAGCCATGGGGGGAGTTTTGGGGCCAACGTCCTGACTTTC
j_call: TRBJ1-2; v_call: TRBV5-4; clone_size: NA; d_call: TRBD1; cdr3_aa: CASSYGQGASGYTF; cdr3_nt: TGTGCCAGCAGCTATGGACAGGGGGCCAGTGGCTACACCTTC
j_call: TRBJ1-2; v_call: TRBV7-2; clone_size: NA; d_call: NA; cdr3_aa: CASSLTGWDYGYTF; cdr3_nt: TGTGCCAGCAGCTTAACAGGGTGGGACTATGGCTACACCTTC
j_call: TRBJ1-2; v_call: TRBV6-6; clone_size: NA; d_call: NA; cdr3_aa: CASSSWTDLTGGYTF; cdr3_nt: TGTGCCAGCAGTTCCTGGACAGACCTGACTGGTGGCTACACCTTC
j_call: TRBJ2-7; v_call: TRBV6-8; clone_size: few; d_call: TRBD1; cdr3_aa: CASSYSIGQGANEQYF; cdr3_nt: TGTGCCAGCAGTTACTCGATAGGACAGGGGGCCAACGAGCAGTACTTC
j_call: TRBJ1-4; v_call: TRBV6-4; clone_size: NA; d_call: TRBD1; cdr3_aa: CASSEGTGLEKLFF; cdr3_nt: TGTGCCAGCAGTGAGGGGACAGGGCTCGAAAAACTGTTTTTT
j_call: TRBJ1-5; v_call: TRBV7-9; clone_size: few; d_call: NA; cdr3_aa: CASSLDSNQPQHF; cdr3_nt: TGTGCCAGCAGCTTAGACAGCAATCAGCCCCAGCATTTT
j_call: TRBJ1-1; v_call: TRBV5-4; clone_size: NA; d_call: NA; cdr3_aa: CASRADSGAYTEAFF; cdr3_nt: TGTGCCAGCAGGGCGGACAGCGGCGCTTACACTGAAGCTTTCTTT
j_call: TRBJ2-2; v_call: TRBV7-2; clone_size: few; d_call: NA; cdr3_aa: CASSLAWAAGELFF; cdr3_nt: TGTGCCAGCAGCTTAGCCTGGGCTGCCGGGGAGCTGTTTTTT
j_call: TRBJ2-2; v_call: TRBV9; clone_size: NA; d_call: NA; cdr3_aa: CASSLNTGELFF; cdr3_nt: TGTGCCAGCAGCTTAAACACCGGGGAGCTGTTTTTT
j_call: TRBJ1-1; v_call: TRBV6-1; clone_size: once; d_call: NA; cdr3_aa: CASSEMGGSMMDTEAFF; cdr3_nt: TGTGCCAGCAGTGAAATGGGGGGAAGCATGATGGACACTGAAGCTTTCTTT
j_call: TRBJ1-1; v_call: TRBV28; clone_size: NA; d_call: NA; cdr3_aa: CASSLATGGAFF; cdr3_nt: TGTGCCAGCAGTTTGGCGACGGGAGGAGCTTTCTTT
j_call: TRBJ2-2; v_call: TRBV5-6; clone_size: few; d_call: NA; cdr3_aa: CASSLLSGRSRTGELFF; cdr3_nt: TGTGCCAGCAGCCTATTGTCCGGGAGATCTCGGACCGGGGAGCTGTTTTTT
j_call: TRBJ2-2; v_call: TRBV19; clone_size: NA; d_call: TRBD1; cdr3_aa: CASSIPPGQGTGELFF; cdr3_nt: TGTGCCAGTAGTATCCCACCGGGACAGGGCACCGGGGAGCTGTTTTTT
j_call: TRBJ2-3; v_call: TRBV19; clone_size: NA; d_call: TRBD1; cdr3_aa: CASNLQGQAGGDTQYF; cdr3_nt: TGTGCCAGTAACCTCCAAGGACAGGCTGGCGGGGATACGCAGTATTTT
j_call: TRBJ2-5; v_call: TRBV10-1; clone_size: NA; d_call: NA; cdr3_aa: CASSGGKQNQETQYF; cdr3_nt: TGCGCCAGCAGTGGGGGAAAACAGAACCAAGAGACCCAGTACTTC
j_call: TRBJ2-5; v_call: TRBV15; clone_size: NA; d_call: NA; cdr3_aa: CATSRDPGETQYF; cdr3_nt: TGTGCCACCAGCAGAGATCCTGGAGAGACCCAGTACTTC
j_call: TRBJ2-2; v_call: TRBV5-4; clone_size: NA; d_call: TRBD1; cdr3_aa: CASSSAGTGYNTGELFF; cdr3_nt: TGTGCCAGCAGCTCGGCCGGGACAGGGTATAACACCGGGGAGCTGTTTTTT
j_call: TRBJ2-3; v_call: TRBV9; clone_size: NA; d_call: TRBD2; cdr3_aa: CASSATSPTSGGTDTQYF; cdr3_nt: TGTGCCAGCAGCGCAACCTCCCCGACTAGCGGAGGCACAGATACGCAGTATTTT
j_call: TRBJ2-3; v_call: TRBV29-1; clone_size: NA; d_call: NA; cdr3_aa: CSVGLVGTDTQYF; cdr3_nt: TGCAGCGTGGGGCTAGTCGGCACAGATACGCAGTATTTT
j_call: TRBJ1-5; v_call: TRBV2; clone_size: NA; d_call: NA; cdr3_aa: CASSDSDSNQPQHF; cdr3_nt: TGTGCCAGCAGTGATTCGGATAGCAATCAGCCCCAGCATTTT
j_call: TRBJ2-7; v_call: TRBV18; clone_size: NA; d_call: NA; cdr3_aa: CASSQAGTNLEQYF; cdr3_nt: TGTGCCAGCTCACAAGCCGGGACGAACCTCGAGCAGTACTTC
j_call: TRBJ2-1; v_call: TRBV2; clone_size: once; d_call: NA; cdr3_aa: CASSGGPYNEQFF; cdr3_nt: TGTGCCAGCAGTGGGGGGCCCTACAATGAGCAGTTCTTC
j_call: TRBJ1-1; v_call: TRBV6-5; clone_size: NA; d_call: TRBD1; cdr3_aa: CASRPQGLNTEAFF; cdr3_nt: TGTGCCAGCAGACCACAGGGGTTAAACACTGAAGCTTTCTTT
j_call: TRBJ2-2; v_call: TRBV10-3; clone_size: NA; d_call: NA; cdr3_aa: CAISESGGGVTGELFF; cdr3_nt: TGTGCCATCAGTGAGTCGGGCGGCGGGGTCACCGGGGAGCTGTTTTTT
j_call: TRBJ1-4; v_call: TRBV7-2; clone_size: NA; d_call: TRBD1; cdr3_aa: CASSPGRTGTNEKLFF; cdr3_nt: TGTGCCAGCAGCCCCGGGCGGACAGGCACTAATGAAAAACTGTTTTTT
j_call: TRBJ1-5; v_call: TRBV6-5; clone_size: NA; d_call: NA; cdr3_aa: CASSSYPGGYNQPQHF; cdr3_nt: TGTGCCAGCAGTTCATACCCGGGCGGGTACAATCAGCCCCAGCATTTT
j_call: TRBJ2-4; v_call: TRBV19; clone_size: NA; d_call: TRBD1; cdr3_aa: CASSPVQGVSKNIQYF; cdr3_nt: TGTGCCAGTAGTCCGGTACAGGGGGTAAGCAAAAACATTCAGTACTTC
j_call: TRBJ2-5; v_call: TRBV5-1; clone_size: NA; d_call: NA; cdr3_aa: CASSFWGETQYF; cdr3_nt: TGCGCCAGCAGCTTCTGGGGAGAGACCCAGTACTTC
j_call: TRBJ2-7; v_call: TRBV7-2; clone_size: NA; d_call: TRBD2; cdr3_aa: CASSITSGTVYEQYF; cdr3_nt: TGTGCCAGCAGCATAACTAGCGGAACCGTCTACGAGCAGTACTTC
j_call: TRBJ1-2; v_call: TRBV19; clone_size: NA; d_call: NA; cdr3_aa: CASSIATGETYGYTF; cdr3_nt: TGTGCCAGTAGTATAGCTACAGGAGAAACCTATGGCTACACCTTC
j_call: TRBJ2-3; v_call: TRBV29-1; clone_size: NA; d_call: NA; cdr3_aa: CSSKTDTQYF; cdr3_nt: TGCAGCTCGAAGACAGATACGCAGTATTTT
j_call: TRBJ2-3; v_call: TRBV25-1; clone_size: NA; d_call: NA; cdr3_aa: CASSEWPGTDTQYF; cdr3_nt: TGTGCCAGCAGTGAATGGCCGGGAACAGATACGCAGTATTTT
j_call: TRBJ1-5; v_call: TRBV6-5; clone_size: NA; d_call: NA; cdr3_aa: CASSYSPGGRGPQHF; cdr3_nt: TGTGCCAGCAGTTATTCCCCCGGGGGCCGGGGGCCCCAGCATTTT
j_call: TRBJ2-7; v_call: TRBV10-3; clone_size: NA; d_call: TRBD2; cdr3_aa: CAISEGGTSNYEQYF; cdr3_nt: TGTGCCATCAGTGAGGGAGGGACTAGCAACTACGAGCAGTACTTC
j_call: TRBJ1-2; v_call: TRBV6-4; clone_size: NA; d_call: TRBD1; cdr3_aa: CASSAGQNYGYTF; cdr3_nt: TGTGCCAGCAGTGCGGGACAGAACTATGGCTACACCTTC
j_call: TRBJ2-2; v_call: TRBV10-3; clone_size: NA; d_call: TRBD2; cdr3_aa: CAIKSSPAMREGANTGELFF; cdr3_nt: TGTGCCATCAAAAGCTCCCCAGCTATGAGGGAGGGCGCTAACACCGGGGAGCTGTTTTTT